This T cell receptor beta chain was documented in a study of identical twins. Germline V CDR1 and CDR2: DFQATT, SNEGSKA (reference sequence). Trimming removed 1 base at V and 3 bases at J, with 9 bases between. The CDR3 is 13 residues long. MiXCR was run by TCRdb on the 5' RACE reads, yielding one entry per CDR3 protein. Among hundreds of thousands of distinct CDR3 sequences, 21% were seen once, and the ten largest hold approximately 4.3%. The same sample was also used in a study of T cells expressing NK-cell markers.

This clonotype was obtained from a woman between 18 and 29 years old in good health. The chain employs TRBV20-1 and TRBJ2-5; no firm D call. Material for sequencing was PBMCs. The CDR3 loop reads CSARAWSKETQYF. CDR3 DNA: TGCAGTGCTAGAGCGTGGAGCAAAGAGACCCAGTACTTC.